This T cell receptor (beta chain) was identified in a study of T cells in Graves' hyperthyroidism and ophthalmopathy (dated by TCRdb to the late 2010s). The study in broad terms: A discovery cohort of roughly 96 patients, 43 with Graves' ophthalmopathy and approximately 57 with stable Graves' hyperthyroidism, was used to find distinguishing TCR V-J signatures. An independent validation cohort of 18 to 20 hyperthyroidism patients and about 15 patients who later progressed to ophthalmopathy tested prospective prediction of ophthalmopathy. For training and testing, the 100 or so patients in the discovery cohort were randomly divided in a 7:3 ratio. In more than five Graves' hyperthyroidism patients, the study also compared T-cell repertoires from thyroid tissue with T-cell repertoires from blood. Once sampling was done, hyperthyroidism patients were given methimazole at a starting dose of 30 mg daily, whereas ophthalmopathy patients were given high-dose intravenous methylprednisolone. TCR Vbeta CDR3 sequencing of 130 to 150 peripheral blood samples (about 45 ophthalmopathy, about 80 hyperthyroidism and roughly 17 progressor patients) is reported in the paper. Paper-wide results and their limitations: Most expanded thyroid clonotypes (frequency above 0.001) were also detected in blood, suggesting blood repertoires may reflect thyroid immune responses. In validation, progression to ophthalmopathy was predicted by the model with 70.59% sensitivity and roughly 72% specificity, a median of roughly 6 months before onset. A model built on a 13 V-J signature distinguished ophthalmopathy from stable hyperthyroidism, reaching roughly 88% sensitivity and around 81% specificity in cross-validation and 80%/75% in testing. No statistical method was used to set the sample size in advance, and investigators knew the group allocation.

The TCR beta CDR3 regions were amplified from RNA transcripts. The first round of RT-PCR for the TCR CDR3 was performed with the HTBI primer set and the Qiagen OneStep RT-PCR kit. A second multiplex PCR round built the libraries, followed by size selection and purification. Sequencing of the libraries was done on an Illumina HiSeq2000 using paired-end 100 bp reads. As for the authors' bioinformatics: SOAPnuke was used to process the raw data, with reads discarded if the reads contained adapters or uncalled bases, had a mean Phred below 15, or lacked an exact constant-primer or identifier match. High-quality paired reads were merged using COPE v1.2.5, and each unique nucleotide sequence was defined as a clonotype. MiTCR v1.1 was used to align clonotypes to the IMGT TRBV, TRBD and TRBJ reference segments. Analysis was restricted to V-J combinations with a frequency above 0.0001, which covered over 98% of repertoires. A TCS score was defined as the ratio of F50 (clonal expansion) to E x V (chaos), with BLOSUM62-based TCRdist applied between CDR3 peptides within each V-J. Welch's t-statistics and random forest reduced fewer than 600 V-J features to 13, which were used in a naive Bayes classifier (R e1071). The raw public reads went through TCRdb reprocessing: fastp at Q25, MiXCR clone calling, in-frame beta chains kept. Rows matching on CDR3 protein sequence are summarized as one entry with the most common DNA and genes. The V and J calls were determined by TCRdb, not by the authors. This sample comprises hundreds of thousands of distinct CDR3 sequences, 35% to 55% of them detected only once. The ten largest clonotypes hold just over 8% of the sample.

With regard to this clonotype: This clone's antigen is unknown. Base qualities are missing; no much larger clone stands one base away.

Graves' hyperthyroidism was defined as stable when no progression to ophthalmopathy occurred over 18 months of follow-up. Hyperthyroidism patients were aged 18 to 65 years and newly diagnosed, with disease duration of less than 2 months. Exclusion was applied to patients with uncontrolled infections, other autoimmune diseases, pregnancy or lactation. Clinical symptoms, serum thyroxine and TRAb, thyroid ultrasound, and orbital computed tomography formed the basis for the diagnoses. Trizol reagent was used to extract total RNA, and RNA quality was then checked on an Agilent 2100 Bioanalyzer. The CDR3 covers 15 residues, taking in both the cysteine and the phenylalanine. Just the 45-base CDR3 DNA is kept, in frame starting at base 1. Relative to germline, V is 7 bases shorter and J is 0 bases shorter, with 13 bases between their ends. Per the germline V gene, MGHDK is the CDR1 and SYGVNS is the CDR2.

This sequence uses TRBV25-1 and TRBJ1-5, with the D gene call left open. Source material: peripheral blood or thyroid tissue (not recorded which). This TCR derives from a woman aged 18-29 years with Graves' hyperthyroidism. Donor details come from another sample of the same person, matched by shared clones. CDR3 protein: CASTLWGYSNQPQHF. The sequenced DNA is TGTGCCAGCACCCTGTGGGGATATAGCAATCAGCCCCAGCATTTT.